This passage covers 20 T cell receptor beta chains from one sample sequenced in a study of blood T cell repertoires in COVID-19. The assay was immunoSEQ multiplex PCR, and TCRdb's table has in-frame clones only and misses some. The data hold 80,000 to 100,000 clones, with approximately 86% observed a single time. The sequenced sample consisted of peripheral blood. These TCRs come from a man aged 45-65 years with acute or convalescent COVID-19.

The chain is built from TRBV11-3 and TRBJ2-5, with TRBD2 matching over 7 bases. This CDR3 has 16 amino acids. The germline V gene has CDR1 SGHNT and CDR2 YENEEA. J was trimmed by 5 bases and V by 1 base; bases with no gene match: 10. The CDR3 loop reads CASSLGEAGRSETQYF. The DNA of the CDR3 is TGTGCCAGCAGCTTAGGGGAAGCGGGAAGGTCGGAGACCCAGTACTTC.

The chain links TRBV19 to TRBJ1-1; D is perhaps TRBD1 (6 bases). The CDR3 has 17 residues. The germline V and J ends were trimmed by 2 bases and 1 base, with 17 bases remaining between them. In germline, CDR1 is LNHDA, CDR2 SQIVND (reference sequence). In nucleotides, the CDR3 is TGTGCCAGTAGTATAAATCTTCGGGGACATCGGAACACTGAAGCTTTCTTT. Translated, it gives CASSINLRGHRNTEAFF.

The genes are TRBV5-5 and TRBJ2-3; 9 nucleotides align to TRBD2. The CDR3 has 17 amino acids. J gave up 5 bases and V 4 bases, and 14 bases lay outside the gene matches. Per germline, CDR1 SGHKS and CDR2 YYEKEE (reference sequence). The CDR3 DNA is TGTGCCAGCAGCCTTCCCGGGCTGGCTAGCGGGGTAGATACGCAGTATTTT. This translates into CASSLPGLASGVDTQYF.

The chain has TRBV5-1 and TRBJ2-1; tentative D call: TRBD1 (6 bases). The CDR3 has 16 residues. The germline V and J ends were trimmed by 6 bases and 5 bases, with 21 bases remaining between them. Per germline, CDR1 SGHRS and CDR2 YFSETQ. This CDR3 reads CASTPQGTRRNNEQFF. CDR3 sequence (DNA): TGCGCCAGCACCCCTCAGGGGACCCGTAGGAACAATGAGCAGTTCTTC.

The chain combines TRBV5-6 with TRBJ2-1, with D tentatively TRBD2 (7 bases). This CDR3 spans 12 amino acids. V lost 4 bases and J lost 8, with 10 bases in between. Germline V gene data show CDR1 as SGHDT and CDR2 as YYEEEE. CDR3 in amino acids: CASSLGGDEQFF. The DNA of the CDR3 is TGTGCCAGCAGCCTAGGGGGGGATGAGCAGTTCTTC.

The gene calls are TRBV5-6 and TRBJ1-1, with 9 bases aligning to TRBD1. Losses at the gene ends were 4 bases for V and 11 bases for J; bases not matched to a gene: 9. Germline V gene lookup returns CDR1 SGHDT and CDR2 YYEEEE. This CDR3 is built from 13 residues. CDR3 nucleotides: TGTGCCAGCAGCACAATACAGGGGGCCTTGGCTTTCTTT. Translated: CASSTIQGALAFF.

This sequence joins TRBV3-1 (or the pseudogene TRBV3-2) and TRBJ1-1; 7 positions match TRBD1. CDR3 length equals 14 residues. CDR1 and CDR2 from the germline V gene are LGHDT and YNNKEL (reference sequence). V trimming: 0 bases; J trimming: 11 bases; junction bases outside the gene matches: 9. The CDR3 DNA reads TGTGCCAGCAGCCAAGACACAGGGGTTTCCAAGGCTTTCTTT. It yields the protein CASSQDTGVSKAFF.

This clone occurred once. The rearrangement uses TRBV5-1 and TRBJ2-1; 9 bases line up with TRBD1. The CDR3 length is 12 residues. The V gene end was trimmed by 5 bases and the J gene end by 15 bases; junction bases not matched to a gene: 9. The germline gives CDR1 SGHRS, CDR2 YFSETQ. As DNA, the CDR3 is TGCGCCAGCAGTCGGGACAGGGCAACACCGTTCTTC. Encoded protein: CASSRDRATPFF.

V is TRBV7-8 and J is TRBJ1-5; D might be TRBD1 (6 bases). V dropped 4 bases and J dropped 9 bases, with 13 bases sitting between them. CDR3 size: 13 residues. CDR1 SGHVS and CDR2 FQNEAQ come from the germline V gene. The CDR3 spells CASSYRVGWPQHF. The CDR3 bases are TGTGCCAGCAGCTACAGGGTCGGGTGGCCCCAGCATTTT.

The V and J genes are TRBV7-3 and TRBJ1-3, with D possibly being TRBD1 (6 bases). V was clipped by 2 bases and J by 2 bases, with 16 bases between them. The CDR3 extends over 17 amino acids. Germline V gene lookup returns CDR1 SGHTA and CDR2 FQGTGA. The CDR3 sequence is CASSLLPVTGAGNTIYF. The CDR3 DNA sequence: TGTGCCAGCAGCTTACTCCCGGTGACAGGAGCTGGAAACACCATATATTTT. The full variable domain, its missing parts supplied by reference TRBV7-3 and TRBJ1-3, is GAGVSQTPSNKVTEKGKYVELRCDPISGHTALYWYRQSLGQGPEFLIYFQGTGAADDSGLPNDRFFAVRPEGSVSTLKIQRTERGDSAVYLCASSLLPVTGAGNTIYFGEGSWLTVV.

This rearrangement joins TRBV9 to TRBJ2-3, with D possibly matching TRBD2 (6 bases). V lost 0 bases, J lost 4 bases, and 9 bases lay in between. The CDR3 has 14 residues. The germline V gene encodes CDR1 SGDLS and CDR2 YYNGEE. CDR3 sequence: CASSVAGGPDTQYF. The CDR3 nucleotides are TGTGCCAGCAGCGTAGCCGGGGGACCAGATACGCAGTATTTT.

The chain recombines TRBV19 with TRBJ1-3; D remains unclear. V lost 9 bases and J 0 bases, leaving 12 bases between the germline ends. The CDR3 sequence is 14 residues long. Germline V gene lookup returns CDR1 LNHDA and CDR2 SQIVND (reference sequence). CDR3 loop: CASTRRSSGNTIYF. In DNA, the CDR3 is TGTGCCAGCACCCGAAGGAGCTCTGGAAACACCATATATTTT.

CDR3 residues: CASSPRANTGELFF. The CDR3 bases are TGTGCCAGCTCACCACGCGCGAACACCGGGGAGCTGTTTTTT. This chain joins TRBV18 and TRBJ2-2, with no clear D. CDR3 length equals 14 residues. Looked up from germline, CDR1 is KGHSH and CDR2 is LQKENI. V was shortened by 1 base and J by 0 bases, with 3 bases between the two germline ends.

This clone was found once. The chain has TRBV10-2 and TRBJ2-7, with 8 positions matching TRBD2. Germline-derived CDR1 and CDR2 are WSHSY and SAAADI. This CDR3 is built from 15 residues. V dropped 5 bases and J dropped 0; count of bases not matched to a gene: 6. The CDR3 loop reads CASSRSGSSSYEQYF. The CDR3 DNA follows: TGCGCCAGCAGTCGAAGCGGGAGCAGCTCCTACGAGCAGTACTTC.

The chain links TRBV18 to TRBJ2-7, with 7 positions matching TRBD1. There are 15 residues in the CDR3. V was clipped by 5 bases and J by 0 bases; unmatched bases: 7. Germline CDR1 is KGHSH and CDR2 is LQKENI. This CDR3 reads CASSVGQDLSYEQYF. CDR3 sequence (DNA): TGTGCCAGCTCAGTCGGACAGGACCTCTCCTACGAGCAGTACTTC.

The V call is TRBV19, the J call TRBJ2-5; D might be TRBD1 (6 bases). Germline CDR1 and CDR2: LNHDA and SQIVND (reference sequence). V dropped 8 bases and J dropped 4 bases, with 14 bases sitting between them. CDR3 length equals 13 residues. Written as DNA, the CDR3 is TGTGCCAGTGGAGGCAGGGGCGTAGAGACCCAGTACTTC. This sequence encodes CASGGRGVETQYF.

This clone was seen once. The rearrangement joins TRBV7-6 to TRBJ2-7; maybe TRBD1 (5 bases). This CDR3 has 16 amino acids. Trimming pared 1 base from V and 2 bases from J, leaving 15 bases between. Germline V CDR1 and CDR2: SGHVS, FNYEAQ. CDR3 DNA: TGTGCCAGCAGCTTAGGCCCCTCAGGGTCCACCTACGAGCAGTACTTC. This encodes CASSLGPSGSTYEQYF.

The rearrangement links TRBV7-9 to TRBJ2-4; 10 bases are a match to TRBD1. Germline values: CDR1 SEHNR, CDR2 FQNEAQ (reference sequence). The CDR3 is 17 amino acids. The V segment lost 0 bases and the J segment 0 bases; nucleotides outside the gene matches: 2. The CDR3 DNA reads TGTGCCAGCAGCTTAGCGGGACAGGGGATAGCCAAAAACATTCAGTACTTC. The encoded protein is CASSLAGQGIAKNIQYF.

The chain is built from TRBV27 and TRBJ2-1, with 13 bases matching TRBD2. CDR3 length equals 17 residues. Germline CDR1 reads MNHEY; CDR2 reads SMNVEV (reference sequence). V gave up 5 bases and J gave up 6 bases; unmatched junction bases: 10. In DNA form, the CDR3 reads TGTGCCAGCAGTACGCGGACTAGCGGGAGTACCATCAATGAGCAGTTCTTC. This codes for CASSTRTSGSTINEQFF.

This clone was detected once. The genes are TRBV6-5 and TRBJ2-2; D gene unclear. The CDR3 has 15 residues. CDR1 is MNHEY, CDR2 SVGAGI, per germline. V lost 0 bases and J lost 1, with 6 bases in between. The CDR3 sequence: CASSYSPRNTGELFF. CDR3 nucleotides: TGTGCCAGCAGTTACTCCCCCAGGAACACCGGGGAGCTGTTTTTT.